The clone carrying this T cell receptor beta chain was counted at least ten times. The sample is drawn from a study of T cells of healthy individuals. Germline V gene lookup returns CDR1 KGHSH and CDR2 LQKENI. The V end lost 2 bases, the J end lost 0 bases, and 7 bases lay between the germline ends. This CDR3 has 14 residues. TCRdb re-called the 5' RACE reads with MiXCR, one entry per CDR3 protein. Among some 39,000 distinct CDR3 sequences listed, 3.5% to 5.5% were seen once. The receptor's source is a human donor in good health. The V gene is TRBV18, the J gene TRBJ1-1; no firm D call. CDR3 amino acids: CASSPGNLNTEAFF. The DNA for the CDR3 is TGTGCCAGCTCACCAGGAAATCTGAACACTGAAGCTTTCTTT.